This TCR beta chain was recorded in a study of tumor and adjacent non-tumor tissue in lung cancer. Study-wide points: Tumor TCR diversity, when higher, was linked to shorter survival.

At least ten counts were recorded for this clonotype. What it binds is not known. TCRbeta libraries were built with three rounds of nested PCR, modified from ARM-PCR. MiXCR, run by TCRdb on the multiplex PCR reads, gives a single entry per CDR3 protein. The sample holds some 100,000 distinct CDR3 sequences, roughly 60% seen once. This sample's RNA came from whole unsorted tissue. Distant lung tissue was collected more than 3 cm away from the tumor edge. CDR1 is MNHEY and CDR2 is SVGEGT in the germline V gene. The germline V and J ends were trimmed by 6 bases and 8 bases, with 15 bases remaining between them. This CDR3 has 13 amino acids.

This rearrangement joins TRBV6-2 or TRBV6-3 to TRBJ2-3; D is ambiguous. The sequence came from a man aged 25 to 40 with non-small cell lung cancer. The sequenced sample was distant non-tumor lung tissue. The CDR3, as DNA: TGTGCCAGCAGGCCCCCGGGCTCCGGTACGCAGTATTTT. The encoded protein is CASRPPGSGTQYF.